These 32 T cell receptor beta chains originate from one sample sequenced in a study of T cell responses to AZD1222 COVID-19 vaccine. Sequenced by immunoSEQ multiplex PCR; TCRdb stores in-frame clones only, minus some. The table records 110,000 or so clones, approximately 89% of them present only once. Source: peripheral blood, taken on day 0 of MenACWY control vaccination. Receptors originate from an adult in good health.

This chain uses TRBV9 with TRBJ1-4; D ambiguous. Germline V lookup: CDR1 SGDLS, CDR2 YYNGEE. Trimming left V 4 bases short and J 2 bases short, with 6 bases between. The CDR3 is made up of 13 amino acids. In nucleotides, the CDR3 is TGTGCCAGCAGCAGGGTCACTAATGAAAAACTGTTTTTT. Translated, it gives CASSRVTNEKLFF.

The chain employs TRBV19 and TRBJ2-5; D is perhaps TRBD1 (5 bases). Germline assignment: CDR1 LNHDA and CDR2 SQIVND (reference sequence). V was trimmed by 6 bases and J by 5 bases, leaving 10 bases between them. The CDR3 has 12 amino acids. CDR3 sequence reads: CASSQGGETQYF. In DNA, the CDR3 is TGTGCCAGTAGCCAGGGCGGTGAGACCCAGTACTTC.

CDR3 DNA sequence: TGTGCCAGCAGCCAGCCTTCGCGGGGGACCGGGGAGCTGTTTTTT. Protein: CASSQPSRGTGELFF. This chain connects TRBV6-5 to TRBJ2-2; 7 bases map to TRBD2. Trimming removed 6 bases from V and 5 bases from J; junction bases left unmatched: 9. The germline CDR1 and CDR2 sequences are MNHEY and SVGAGI. This CDR3 contains 15 residues.

The CDR3 DNA reads TGTGCCAGCAGTGAAGATAGGGGTGGCTACACCTTC. This gives the protein CASSEDRGGYTF. The J gene is TRBJ1-2, the V gene TRBV2; D possibly corresponds to TRBD1 (5 bases). In germline, CDR1 is SNHLY, CDR2 FYNNEI. The CDR3 contains 12 residues. Trimming shortened V by 1 base and J by 7 bases, and 7 bases separated the two germline ends.

This sequence joins TRBV5-1 and TRBJ1-1; TRBD1 is a possible D gene (5 bases). The CDR3 is 17 amino acids. V lost 4 bases and J lost 0, with 19 bases in between. Germline-derived CDR1 and CDR2 are SGHRS and YFSETQ. The CDR3, as DNA: TGCGCCAGCAGCCTACGACAGTCGGGGGTGGTGAACACTGAAGCTTTCTTT. Its translation is CASSLRQSGVVNTEAFF. The full variable domain, its missing parts supplied by reference TRBV5-1 and TRBJ1-1, is KAGVTQTPRYLIKTRGQQVTLSCSPISGHRSVSWYQQTPGQGLQFLFEYFSETQRNKGNFPGRFSGRQFSNSRSEMNVSTLELGDSALYLCASSLRQSGVVNTEAFFGQGTRLTVV.

The rearrangement uses TRBV9 and TRBJ1-5; TRBD1 is a possible D gene (5 bases). The V end was cut by 7 bases, the J end by 0 bases, with 20 bases between. The CDR3 sequence is 17 residues long. From germline, CDR1 is SGDLS and CDR2 YYNGEE. DNA of the CDR3: TGTGCCAGCGAGGTAGTGTCGGGGGTTAGTAGCAATCAGCCCCAGCATTTT. Its protein product is CASEVVSGVSSNQPQHF.

With regard to this clone: The sample contains more than one DNA sequence encoding this CDR3. The chain employs TRBV5-4 and TRBJ1-2, with D tentatively TRBD1 (5 bases). The V end was cut by 0 bases, the J end by 2 bases, with 8 bases between. The CDR3 is 14 amino acids. Germline lookup yields CDR1 SGHNT and CDR2 YYREEE (reference sequence). The CDR3 sequence is CASSLAGTNYGYTF. DNA of the CDR3: TGTGCCAGCAGCTTGGCAGGGACCAACTATGGCTACACCTTC.

CDR3 nucleotides: TGTGCCAGCAGCTTAGCGGGGGGGCCCGGGGAGCTGTTTTTT. This sequence encodes CASSLAGGPGELFF. The V call is TRBV7-2, the J call TRBJ2-2; a weak D match, TRBD2 (7 bases). The CDR3 is made up of 14 amino acids. Per germline, CDR1 SGHTA and CDR2 FQGNSA. V was trimmed by 0 bases and J by 6 bases, leaving 8 bases between them. The whole variable domain, remainder taken from reference TRBV7-2 and TRBJ2-2, is GAGVSQSPSNKVTEKGKDVELRCDPISGHTALYWYRQSLGQGLEFLIYFQGNSAPDKSGLPSDRFSAERTGGSVSTLTIQRTQQEDSAVYLCASSLAGGPGELFFGEGSRLTVL.

V is TRBV28 and J is TRBJ2-2; the D gene is possibly TRBD1 (6 bases). The V end lost 5 bases, the J end lost 1 base, and 8 bases lay between the germline ends. The CDR3 covers 14 residues. Germline CDR1 is MDHEN and CDR2 is SYDVKM. CDR3 sequence (DNA): TGTGCCAGCAGTGGGACATTGAACACCGGGGAGCTGTTTTTT. Residues: CASSGTLNTGELFF.

The chain joins TRBV28 to TRBJ2-7; D is ambiguous. V shed 3 bases and J shed 4 bases, with 7 bases lying between them. Germline V CDR1 and CDR2: MDHEN, SYDVKM. This CDR3 spans 12 amino acids. CDR3 protein: CASSFAGYEQYF. For the CDR3, the DNA is TGTGCCAGCAGTTTTGCCGGTTACGAGCAGTACTTC. The whole variable domain, remainder taken from reference TRBV28 and TRBJ2-7, is DVKVTQSSRYLVKRTGEKVFLECVQDMDHENMFWYRQDPGLGLRLIYFSYDVKMKEKGDIPEGYSVSREKKERFSLILESASTNQTSMYLCASSFAGYEQYFGPGTRLTVT.

V gene TRBV3-1 (or the pseudogene TRBV3-2) combines with J gene TRBJ2-2, with 15 bases fitting TRBD2. Germline loops: CDR1 LGHDT, CDR2 YNNKEL (reference sequence). Trimming removed 4 bases from V and 5 bases from J; junction bases left unmatched: 2. The CDR3 contains 16 residues. The CDR3 DNA reads as TGTGCCAGCAGCCCGGGACTAGCGGGGGGTACCGGGGAGCTGTTTTTT. Amino acid sequence: CASSPGLAGGTGELFF.

In this sample, this clone turned up a few times. The chain uses TRBV6-5 and TRBJ2-7; TRBD1 matches 7 bases. From germline, CDR1 is MNHEY and CDR2 SVGAGI. Germline trimming cut 7 bases from V and 4 bases from J; bases unmatched to any gene: 7. This CDR3 spans 13 amino acids. CDR3 nucleotides: TGTGCCAGCAAAGCTGGGACAGCTTACGAGCAGTACTTC. Translated, it gives CASKAGTAYEQYF.

V gene TRBV28 combines with J gene TRBJ2-7, with 7 bases identical to TRBD2. Germline CDR1 MDHEN, CDR2 SYDVKM. V lost 5 bases and J lost 4; bases outside the gene matches: 8. There are 14 residues in the CDR3. CDR3 bases: TGTGCCAGCAGTCGGGGGGACCTTCGATACGAGCAGTACTTC. Amino acids: CASSRGDLRYEQYF.

The CDR3 DNA reads as TGCAGCGTTGGCCAACCGGGCACTGAAGCTTTCTTT. Protein: CSVGQPGTEAFF. V gene TRBV29-1 combines with J gene TRBJ1-1; no definite D call. Trimming removed 4 bases at V and 4 bases at J, with 10 bases between. This CDR3 is 12 amino acids long. The V gene's germline CDR1 is SQVTM and CDR2 ANQGSEA.

The chain uses TRBV11-1 and TRBJ2-3; no clear D. The CDR3 loop spans 14 amino acids. Germline values: CDR1 SGHAT, CDR2 FQDESV (reference sequence). The germline V and J ends were trimmed by 5 bases and 2 bases, with 11 bases remaining between them. The CDR3 coding sequence is TGTGCCAGCAGCCCGGACGGGTACACAGATACGCAGTATTTT. Amino acid sequence: CASSPDGYTDTQYF.

This sequence joins TRBV19 and TRBJ2-6; 12 bases match TRBD1. Per germline, CDR1 LNHDA and CDR2 SQIVND (reference sequence). V dropped 2 bases and J dropped 4; count of bases not matched to a gene: 6. This CDR3 is 18 amino acids long. The DNA for the CDR3 is TGTGCCAGTAGTATAAAGGGACAGGGGGCGGCGGGGGCCAACGTCCTGACTTTC. It translates to CASSIKGQGAAGANVLTF.

This clone was detected only a few times. The rearrangement links TRBV19 to TRBJ1-1, with TRBD1 matching over 7 bases. Trimming cost V 2 bases and J 4 bases; bases outside gene matches: 4. This CDR3 region has 14 residues. In germline, CDR1 is LNHDA, CDR2 SQIVND (reference sequence). CDR3 sequence: CASSISPGGTEAFF. CDR3 sequence (DNA): TGTGCCAGTAGTATAAGTCCAGGGGGCACTGAAGCTTTCTTT.

V gene TRBV3-1 (or the pseudogene TRBV3-2) combines with J gene TRBJ1-5, with 7 bases matching TRBD1. The germline V gene encodes CDR1 LGHDT and CDR2 YNNKEL (reference sequence). Germline trimming cut 6 bases from V and 4 bases from J; bases unmatched to any gene: 6. This CDR3 region has 14 residues. The CDR3 sequence is CASRTTGTNQPQHF. DNA for the CDR3: TGTGCCAGCAGGACGACAGGGACGAATCAGCCCCAGCATTTT.

The chain uses TRBV7-2 and TRBJ2-7; D is uncertain. The CDR3 has 14 amino acids. CDR1 and CDR2 (germline): SGHTA, FQGNSA. The V end was cut by 2 bases, the J end by 7 bases, with 15 bases between. This CDR3 is CASSLSGGPWEQYF. The CDR3 DNA reads TGTGCCAGCAGCTTATCTGGCGGCCCTTGGGAGCAGTACTTC.

This clone was recorded once. This chain joins TRBV13 and TRBJ2-7; the D gene is possibly TRBD1 (6 bases). The germline gives CDR1 PRHDT, CDR2 FYEKMQ (reference sequence). The CDR3 sequence is 13 residues long. V gave up 5 bases and J gave up 3 bases, with 11 bases separating them. The CDR3 here is CASSRRDIYEQYF. For the CDR3, the DNA is TGTGCCAGCAGCCGACGGGACATCTACGAGCAGTACTTC.

The rearrangement links TRBV10-2 to TRBJ1-6; D might be TRBD1 (6 bases). V was cut by 4 bases and J by 6 bases, with 13 bases left in between. The CDR3 covers 15 residues. Germline V gene data show CDR1 as WSHSY and CDR2 as SAAADI. The CDR3 here is CASSVGGQSNSPLHF. In nucleotides, the CDR3 is TGCGCCAGCAGTGTAGGGGGGCAGTCTAATTCACCCCTCCACTTT.

The chain employs TRBV7-9 and TRBJ2-1; TRBD2 matches 8 bases. The CDR3 totals 14 residues. Germline CDR1 SEHNR, CDR2 FQNEAQ (reference sequence). With V trimmed by 6 bases and J by 8 bases, 9 bases remained unmatched. CDR3 protein: CASSHLGTRHEQFF. As DNA, the CDR3 is TGTGCCAGCAGTCATTTAGGGACTAGACATGAGCAGTTCTTC. The full variable domain, with the rest looked up from reference TRBV7-9 and TRBJ2-1, is DTGVSQNPRHKITKRGQNVTFRCDPISEHNRLYWYRQTLGQGPEFLTYFQNEAQLEKSRLLSDRFSAERPKGSFSTLEIQRTEQGDSAMYLCASSHLGTRHEQFFGPGTRLTVL.

The count of this clone is one. This chain uses TRBV6-5 with TRBJ1-4; 8 positions agree with TRBD1. The CDR3 runs to 14 residues. V gave up 6 bases and J gave up 7 bases; unmatched junction bases: 7. Germline V gene lookup returns CDR1 MNHEY and CDR2 SVGAGI. CDR3 protein: CASSRQGRGEKLFF. As DNA, the CDR3 is TGTGCCAGCAGCCGACAGGGGAGGGGTGAAAAACTGTTTTTT.

The chain uses TRBV27 and TRBJ2-1; maybe TRBD2 (6 bases). The CDR3 has 17 residues. Looked up from germline, CDR1 is MNHEY and CDR2 is SMNVEV (reference sequence). V was cut by 5 bases and J by 0 bases, with 17 bases left in between. The CDR3 region is CASSPERLGSSYNEQFF. The CDR3 DNA reads as TGTGCCAGCAGTCCCGAGCGACTAGGGAGCTCCTACAATGAGCAGTTCTTC.

This clone was found once. The V call is TRBV12-5, the J call TRBJ2-2, with D unresolved. The V end lost 1 base, the J end lost 8 bases, and 5 bases lay between the germline ends. Per germline, CDR1 LGHNT and CDR2 FRNRAP. The CDR3 is made up of 12 amino acids. The CDR3 protein is CASGLEQGELFF. CDR3 coding DNA: TGTGCTAGTGGTTTGGAACAGGGGGAGCTGTTTTTT.

The genes are TRBV6-2 or TRBV6-3 and TRBJ1-5; the match to TRBD1 covers 10 bases. Germline V gene sequence: CDR1 MNHEY, CDR2 SVGEGT. After removal of 4 bases from V and 5 bases from J, the junction contained 8 bases not matched to a gene. This CDR3 is built from 16 residues. The CDR3 region is CASSWDRGLWYQPQHF. The CDR3, as DNA: TGTGCCAGCAGTTGGGACAGGGGTTTGTGGTATCAGCCCCAGCATTTT.

The V and J genes are TRBV5-4 and TRBJ1-2; possible D gene TRBD1, 5 bases. Germline V lookup: CDR1 SGHNT, CDR2 YYREEE (reference sequence). The CDR3 is 14 residues long. Trimming stripped 2 bases from V and 3 bases from J, with 11 bases between. Written as DNA, the CDR3 is TGTGCCAGCAGCTTTTGGGGGGGTGACTATGGCTACACCTTC. This translates into CASSFWGGDYGYTF.

The chain recombines TRBV7-9 with TRBJ2-7; D possibly corresponds to TRBD1 (6 bases). The CDR3 spans 14 residues. Trimming left V 3 bases short and J 3 bases short, with 12 bases between. Germline CDR1 and CDR2: SEHNR and FQNEAQ (reference sequence). The CDR3 here is CASSFDRRNYEQYF. CDR3 in DNA: TGTGCCAGCAGCTTTGACAGGAGAAACTACGAGCAGTACTTC.

The genes are TRBV4-2 and TRBJ1-6; 7 bases line up with TRBD1. J gave up 6 bases and V 5 bases, and 4 bases lay outside the gene matches. The CDR3 totals 14 residues. The germline V gene encodes CDR1 LGHNA and CDR2 YNFKEQ. The CDR3 sequence is CASSEGTANSPLHF. The CDR3 DNA sequence: TGTGCCAGCAGCGAGGGGACAGCTAATTCACCCCTCCACTTT.

A single count supports this clone. The chain links TRBV6-4 to TRBJ1-1; D unclear. The CDR3 is made up of 13 amino acids. Germline V gives CDR1 MRHNA, CDR2 SNTAGT. Between the trimmed V and J ends, which lost 4 bases and 5 bases, there was a span of 11 bases. The CDR3 nucleotides read TGTGCCAGCAGTGTCTCCCTGGGGACTGAAGCTTTCTTT. It is translated as CASSVSLGTEAFF.

The gene calls are TRBV19 and TRBJ1-6, with 7 bases fitting TRBD1. Germline CDR1 LNHDA, CDR2 SQIVND (reference sequence). This CDR3 contains 15 residues. The junction had 5 bases not matched to a gene; V was cut back by 3 bases and J by 6 bases. The CDR3 sequence: CASSMGQKSNSPLHF. In DNA, the CDR3 is TGTGCCAGTAGTATGGGACAGAAAAGTAATTCACCCCTCCACTTT. The entire variable domain, with the rest obtained from reference TRBV19 and TRBJ1-6, is as follows: DGGITQSPKYLFRKEGQNVTLSCEQNLNHDAMYWYRQDPGQGLRLIYYSQIVNDFQKGDIAEGYSVSREKKESFPLTVTSAQKNPTAFYLCASSMGQKSNSPLHFGNGTRLTVT.

Here the CDR3 reads CASSPGQGNQPQHF. In DNA form, the CDR3 reads TGTGCCAGCAGTCCTGGACAGGGCAATCAGCCCCAGCATTTT. This chain joins TRBV6-5 and TRBJ1-5, with 7 bases lining up with TRBD1. The CDR3 is 14 amino acids. The germline V gene has CDR1 MNHEY and CDR2 SVGAGI. V trimming: 5 bases; J trimming: 2 bases; junction bases outside the gene matches: 3.